The present T cell receptor (beta chain) was sequenced within a study of blood T cell repertoires in COVID-19 (dated by TCRdb to the early 2020s). Regarding the research as a whole: Samples from collaborators originated in the United States, Italy and Spain and spanned both the acute and convalescent phases of COVID-19. Subjects who had been exposed to COVID-19, were actively infected with it, or had recovered from it provided the deeply sampled blood TCRbeta repertoires that made up the dataset. The repertoires were made available in a free public database intended to serve as a resource for research on the immune response to SARS-CoV-2. The prospective study material was composed of cDNA or gDNA derived from T cells, B-cell-depleted T cells, or PBMCs. The sample metadata nearly always contained a de-identified subject ID, COVID-19 status, age in years and sex. Where available, HLA class I and class II types were taken from metadata supplied by the sample provider and were not determined by assay-based typing. Samples came from the ongoing ImmuneRACE study (first 160 participants) plus 1,254 subjects from 6 global collaborators.

About this clone: Its binding antigen is unknown. Per-nucleotide qualities are absent, and no much larger clonotype sits a single base away.

Collaborating institutions collected whole blood in K2EDTA tubes following their own protocols. Collaborator samples were shipped for TCRbeta analysis as frozen whole blood, isolated PBMCs, or DNA extracted from either sample type. Between the V and J ends, shortened by 1 base and 6 bases respectively, the junction contains 11 bases. The CDR3 numbers 14 residues from cysteine through phenylalanine. Only CDR3 DNA remains: 42 bases, in frame from the first base. Via the germline V gene, CDR1 is SGHRS and CDR2 YFSETQ. TCRbeta CDR3 regions were amplified from genomic DNA using the immunoSEQ Assay, a bias-controlled multiplex PCR. From the authors' description of their analysis: Within the assay, amplification of reference gene primers was used to estimate how many nucleated cells each sample contained. To quantify the absolute abundance of each unique TCRbeta CDR3 rearrangement, sequence reads were collapsed and filtered. Productive Simpson clonality was computed per sample as the square root of Simpson's diversity index over productive rearrangements. What TCRdb holds here is the immuneACCESS table cut down to in-frame rearrangements. Part of the clones is not present; checked against another copy, under half of the missing clones reflect an unresolved V gene, and the others are unexplained. V, J and clone size are taken as reported in that table, and D and trimming were inferred from the DNA itself. The sample table holds roughly 160,000 clones, of which less than 85% were seen once. Of the sample, 2.5% to 3.5% falls within the top ten clones.

Paper-wide results and their limitations: The quantity of clinical and demographic metadata differed by source and by participant and was supplied without curation.

The clonotype was recovered from an elderly woman with acute or convalescent COVID-19. Recombination joined TRBV5-1 with TRBJ2-4; TRBD1 is possibly the D segment (6 matching bases). Material for sequencing was peripheral blood. In nucleotide form, the sequence is TGCGCCAGCAGCTTGAGGGCAGGGGCAAACATTCAGTACTTC. This gives the protein CASSLRAGANIQYF.